Following are 24 T cell receptor beta chains from one sample sequenced in a study of blood T cell repertoires in COVID-19. Sequencing used immunoSEQ multiplex PCR; TCRdb keeps in-frame clones, though not all of them. The table includes around 160,000 clones, 81% detected once. The sequenced sample was peripheral blood. The receptors were sampled from a man aged 55 to 70 with active or convalescent COVID-19.

The chain combines TRBV2 with TRBJ1-4; D may be TRBD1 (5 bases). V gave up 7 bases and J gave up 0 bases, with 9 bases separating them. CDR3 length: 14 amino acids. Germline assignment: CDR1 SNHLY and CDR2 FYNNEI. CDR3 region: CASIQGSTNEKLFF. DNA for the CDR3: TGTGCCAGCATTCAGGGATCAACTAATGAAAAACTGTTTTTT.

The chain is built from TRBV15 and TRBJ2-5, with 8 bases identical to TRBD1. Trimming took 6 bases from V and 2 from J; bases not matched to a gene: 5. The CDR3 length is 14 residues. The V gene's germline CDR1 is LNHNV and CDR2 YYDKDF (reference sequence). Here the CDR3 reads CATSMTGAQETQYF. CDR3 DNA sequence: TGTGCCACCAGTATGACAGGGGCGCAAGAGACCCAGTACTTC.

A single count supports this clone. The CDR3 nucleotides read TGTGCCAGCAATCGACTAGGCTCTCTCCTCCATGAGCAGTTCTTC. Translating gives CASNRLGSLLHEQFF. J is TRBJ2-1 and V is TRBV6-5; TRBD2 might be the D (6 bases). Germline loops: CDR1 MNHEY, CDR2 SVGAGI. The CDR3 consists of 15 residues. Trimming left V 7 bases short and J 8 bases short, with 21 bases between.

The J gene is TRBJ1-2, the V gene TRBV6-1; the match to TRBD1 covers 7 bases. J lost 4 bases, V lost 2 bases, and 4 bases had no gene match. Germline CDR1 reads MNHNS; CDR2 reads SASEGT. The CDR3 sequence is 14 residues long. Written as DNA, the CDR3 is TGTGCCAGCAGTGAAAGGGGGCGCGCCTATGGCTACACCTTC. This gives the protein CASSERGRAYGYTF.

Regarding this clone: The sample contains more than one DNA sequence encoding this CDR3. The chain is built from TRBV7-2 and TRBJ2-2; D perhaps matches TRBD1 (6 bases). The CDR3 covers 15 residues. Trimming cost V 1 base and J 4 bases, with 10 bases left between them. Per the germline V gene, CDR1 is SGHTA and CDR2 is FQGNSA. CDR3 protein: CASSLVGRGTGELFF. CDR3 bases: TGTGCCAGCAGCTTAGTGGGCAGGGGCACCGGGGAGCTGTTTTTT.

The chain links TRBV2 to TRBJ1-5, with D perhaps TRBD1 (5 bases). V lost 2 bases and J lost 1, with 6 bases in between. The length of the CDR3 is 14 residues. The germline gives CDR1 SNHLY, CDR2 FYNNEI. CDR3 residues: CASSEQGSNQPQHF. DNA for the CDR3: TGTGCCAGCAGTGAACAGGGAAGCAATCAGCCCCAGCATTTT. Together with reference TRBV2 and TRBJ1-5, the CDR3 gives the full variable domain: EPEVTQTPSHQVTQMGQEVILRCVPISNHLYFYWYRQILGQKVEFLVSFYNNEISEKSEIFDDQFSVERPDGSNFTLKIRSTKLEDSAMYFCASSEQGSNQPQHFGDGTRLSIL.

The chain couples TRBV7-6 to TRBJ2-3; TRBD2 matches at 7 bases. CDR1 and CDR2 (germline): SGHVS, FNYEAQ. This CDR3 region has 15 residues. The junction had 6 bases not matched to a gene; V was cut back by 2 bases and J by 4 bases. Written as DNA, the CDR3 is TGTGCCAGCAGCTTACCAGCGGGGAGGGCAGATACGCAGTATTTT. Protein sequence: CASSLPAGRADTQYF.

V gene TRBV7-8 combines with J gene TRBJ1-1, with D uncertain. Germline CDR1 reads SGHVS; CDR2 reads FQNEAQ. The CDR3 consists of 12 residues. V lost 1 base to trimming and J lost 9 bases, with 9 bases between them. CDR3 coding DNA: TGTGCCAGCAGCTTAGTTTATGACAAAGCTTTCTTT. Encoded protein: CASSLVYDKAFF.

The chain employs TRBV11-2 and TRBJ2-7, with D perhaps TRBD2 (6 bases). The CDR3 covers 12 residues. CDR1 and CDR2 (germline): SGHAT, FQNNGV. V lost 2 bases, J lost 9 bases, and 11 bases lay in between. CDR3 nucleotides: TGTGCCAGCAGCTTACTGGGGCGGGGGCAGTACTTC. Protein: CASSLLGRGQYF.

V gene TRBV5-4 combines with J gene TRBJ2-1, with a weak D call TRBD2 (5 bases). The CDR3 runs 15 residues. Germline V gene sequence: CDR1 SGHNT, CDR2 YYREEE (reference sequence). V was trimmed by 1 base and J by 5 bases, leaving 13 bases between them. CDR3 sequence reads: CASSLSPSPNNEQFF. The CDR3 DNA reads TGTGCCAGCAGCTTGTCCCCTAGCCCAAACAATGAGCAGTTCTTC.

The chain employs TRBV4-2 and TRBJ2-7; 11 bases are a match to TRBD2. The CDR3 runs 16 residues. The V gene end was trimmed by 0 bases and the J gene end by 2 bases; junction bases not matched to a gene: 3. Germline values: CDR1 LGHNA, CDR2 YNFKEQ. DNA for the CDR3: TGTGCCAGCAGCCAAGAGACTAGCGGGGCTACCTACGAGCAGTACTTC. Translated: CASSQETSGATYEQYF.

This sequence joins TRBV2 and TRBJ2-7; D might be TRBD1 (7 bases). V lost 10 bases, J lost 4 bases, and 17 bases lay in between. Germline-derived CDR1 and CDR2 are SNHLY and FYNNEI. The CDR3 extends over 13 amino acids. DNA for the CDR3: TGTGCCAATGGGCTCAGGGGGGAATACGAGCAGTACTTC. Amino acids: CANGLRGEYEQYF.

This clone was seen only once. The J gene is TRBJ2-1, the V gene TRBV29-1; 12 bases align to TRBD2. Germline V gene sequence: CDR1 SQVTM, CDR2 ANQGSEA. Trimming removed 8 bases from V and 9 bases from J; junction bases left unmatched: 17. This CDR3 has 16 amino acids. The CDR3 DNA reads as TGCAGCCCTGTGTTTTTGACTAGCGGGAGTATCTCTGAGCAGTTCTTC. Its protein product is CSPVFLTSGSISEQFF.

The chain couples TRBV2 to TRBJ1-2; D gene unclear. CDR3 length equals 15 residues. Trimming removed 4 bases from V and 0 bases from J, with 12 bases in between. The germline CDR1 and CDR2 sequences are SNHLY and FYNNEI. Here the CDR3 DNA reads TGTGCCAGCAGTGCCAGGTTGACCACTAACTATGGCTACACCTTC. Its translation: CASSARLTTNYGYTF. Drawing the rest from reference TRBV2 and TRBJ1-2, the complete variable domain is EPEVTQTPSHQVTQMGQEVILRCVPISNHLYFYWYRQILGQKVEFLVSFYNNEISEKSEIFDDQFSVERPDGSNFTLKIRSTKLEDSAMYFCASSARLTTNYGYTFGSGTRLTVV.

This clone was recorded many times. The chain joins TRBV24-1 to TRBJ1-2; no firm D call. From germline, CDR1 is KGHDR and CDR2 SFDVKD. The length of the CDR3 is 14 residues. Trimming shortened V by 0 bases and J by 3 bases, and 7 bases separated the two germline ends. The CDR3 sequence: CATSDLDGDYGYTF. Here the CDR3 DNA reads TGTGCCACCAGTGATTTGGACGGAGACTATGGCTACACCTTC.

The rearrangement uses TRBV9 and TRBJ1-1; 7 positions match TRBD1. With V trimmed by 4 bases and J by 6 bases, 6 bases remained unmatched. The CDR3 spans 13 residues. The germline V gene encodes CDR1 SGDLS and CDR2 YYNGEE. The CDR3 loop reads CASSPRTGAEAFF. For the CDR3, the DNA is TGTGCCAGCAGCCCCCGGACAGGAGCTGAAGCTTTCTTT.

This rearrangement joins TRBV25-1 to TRBJ1-5, with D unclear. Germline V gene sequence: CDR1 MGHDK, CDR2 SYGVNS. Trimming shortened V by 3 bases and J by 3 bases, and 9 bases separated the two germline ends. This CDR3 contains 14 residues. CDR3 amino acids: CASSEAGNNQPQHF. DNA for the CDR3: TGTGCCAGCAGTGAGGCGGGGAACAATCAGCCCCAGCATTTT.

This clone was picked up one time. The gene calls are TRBV6-1 and TRBJ1-2, with 11 bases identical to TRBD1. This CDR3 is built from 15 residues. V lost 2 bases to trimming and J lost 4 bases; unmatched junction nucleotides: 3. CDR1 is MNHNS and CDR2 is SASEGT in the germline V gene. The CDR3 loop reads CASSETGQGVYGYTF. The CDR3 DNA follows: TGTGCCAGCAGTGAAACGGGACAGGGGGTCTATGGCTACACCTTC.

This clone was picked up many times. This chain joins TRBV28 and TRBJ1-5; 11 bases agree with TRBD1. V gave up 2 bases and J gave up 9 bases; unmatched junction bases: 15. Germline-derived CDR1 and CDR2 are MDHEN and SYDVKM. The CDR3 is 18 amino acids. The CDR3 here is CASSLPSNTGTGGRPQHF. CDR3 bases: TGTGCCAGCAGTTTACCCTCAAATACCGGGACAGGGGGGAGGCCCCAGCATTTT.

This chain links TRBV5-1 with TRBJ1-1; 11 bases align to TRBD1. Germline CDR1 is SGHRS and CDR2 is YFSETQ. The CDR3 totals 16 residues. With 1 base clipped from V and 4 bases from J, the junction kept 6 bases outside the gene matches. The CDR3 reads CASSLRTGGVGTEAFF. CDR3 DNA sequence: TGCGCCAGCAGCTTGCGGACAGGGGGCGTGGGCACTGAAGCTTTCTTT.

The rearrangement links TRBV18 to TRBJ2-5; 12 nucleotides match TRBD2. From germline, CDR1 is KGHSH and CDR2 LQKENI. CDR3 length: 14 residues. J gave up 5 bases and V 5 bases, and 3 bases lay outside the gene matches. In nucleotides, the CDR3 is TGTGCCAGCTCAGCGACTAGCGGGAGTGAGACCCAGTACTTC. This codes for CASSATSGSETQYF.

DNA for the CDR3: TGTGCCAGCAGCGTCGGACGCGGGGGCGAGCAGTACTTC. Encoded protein: CASSVGRGGEQYF. J is TRBJ2-7 and V is TRBV7-7; 7 bases map to TRBD2. In germline, CDR1 is SSHAT, CDR2 FNYEAQ (reference sequence). V dropped 5 bases and J dropped 6; count of bases not matched to a gene: 7. The CDR3 loop spans 13 amino acids.

The V call is TRBV11-2, the J call TRBJ2-3, with 8 bases fitting TRBD1. Germline CDR1 SGHAT, CDR2 FQNNGV. The CDR3 has 15 amino acids. J lost 1 base, V lost 5 bases, and 5 bases had no gene match. This chain's CDR3 is CASSLQGEGTDTQYF. CDR3 sequence (DNA): TGTGCCAGCAGCCTACAGGGGGAAGGCACAGATACGCAGTATTTT.

This clone has just a few counts. V usage is TRBV5-4 and J usage is TRBJ2-1; D possibly corresponds to TRBD1 (6 bases). The CDR3 covers 15 residues. V lost 1 base and J lost 8, with 16 bases in between. Germline lookup yields CDR1 SGHNT and CDR2 YYREEE (reference sequence). The CDR3 spells CASSLKLGGSDEQFF. For the CDR3, the DNA is TGTGCCAGCAGCTTGAAATTAGGGGGATCGGATGAGCAGTTCTTC.